This TCR beta chain emerged from a study of a mutant IDH1 vaccine in newly diagnosed glioma. In the study overall: Commencement of vaccination occurred 4-6 weeks following radiotherapy alone, or concurrently with temozolomide cycles.

Indicated time point: week 47, end of study. The vaccine gave 300 ug of a 20-mer mutant IDH1 peptide subcutaneously per dose. The donors' diagnosis was new WHO grade 3 or 4 astrocytoma that was IDH1-mutant and ATRX-lost. The junction had 8 bases not matched to a gene; V was cut back by 0 bases and J by 3 bases. The CDR3 runs to 17 residues. Germline assignment: CDR1 SGHDN and CDR2 FVKESK. As regards this clone: Its antigen is unidentified.

Profiled with immunoSEQ multiplex PCR; TCRdb holds only in-frame clones, not every one. In the table there are about 94,000 clones, around 92% of which are singletons. The sequence derives from a woman in her fifties or sixties with glioma. Sample: PBMCs, taken from a glioma patient whose treatment included an IDH1 peptide vaccine. The rearrangement uses TRBV14 and TRBJ2-3; 8 positions match TRBD2. The CDR3 spells CASSQDLAGGGTDTQYF. CDR3 DNA: TGTGCCAGCAGCCAAGATCTCGCGGGAGGTGGTACAGATACGCAGTATTTT.